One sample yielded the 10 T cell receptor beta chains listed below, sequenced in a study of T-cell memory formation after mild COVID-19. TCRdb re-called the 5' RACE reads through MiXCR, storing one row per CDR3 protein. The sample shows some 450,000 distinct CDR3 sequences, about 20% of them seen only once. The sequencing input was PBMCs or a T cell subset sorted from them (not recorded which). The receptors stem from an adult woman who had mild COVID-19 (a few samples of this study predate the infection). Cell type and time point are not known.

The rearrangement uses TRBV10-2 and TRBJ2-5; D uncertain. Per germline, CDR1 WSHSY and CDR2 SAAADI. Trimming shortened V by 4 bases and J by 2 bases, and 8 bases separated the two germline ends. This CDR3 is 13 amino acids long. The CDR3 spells CASSGVRQETQYF. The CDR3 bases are TGCGCCAGCAGTGGCGTGAGGCAAGAGACCCAGTACTTC.

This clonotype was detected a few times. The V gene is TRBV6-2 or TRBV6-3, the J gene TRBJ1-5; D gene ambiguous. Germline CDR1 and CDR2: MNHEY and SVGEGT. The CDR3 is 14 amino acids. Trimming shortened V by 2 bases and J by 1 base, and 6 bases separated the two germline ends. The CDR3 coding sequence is TGTGCCAGCAGTTACGTTACAAGCAATCAGCCCCAGCATTTT. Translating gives CASSYVTSNQPQHF.

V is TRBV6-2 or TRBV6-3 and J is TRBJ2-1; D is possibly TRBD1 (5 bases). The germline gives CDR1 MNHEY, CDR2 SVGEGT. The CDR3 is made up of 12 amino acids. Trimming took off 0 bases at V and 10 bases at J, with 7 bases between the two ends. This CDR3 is CASSYSRTEQFF. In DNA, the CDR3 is TGTGCCAGCAGTTACTCTAGGACAGAGCAGTTCTTC.

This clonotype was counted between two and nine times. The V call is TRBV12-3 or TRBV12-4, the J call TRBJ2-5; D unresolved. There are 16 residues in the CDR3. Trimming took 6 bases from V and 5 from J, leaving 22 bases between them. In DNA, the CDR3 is TGTGCCAGCAGCGCTGCCGGGTCCCAACCCCCCGAGACCCAGTACTTC. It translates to CASSAAGSQPPETQYF.

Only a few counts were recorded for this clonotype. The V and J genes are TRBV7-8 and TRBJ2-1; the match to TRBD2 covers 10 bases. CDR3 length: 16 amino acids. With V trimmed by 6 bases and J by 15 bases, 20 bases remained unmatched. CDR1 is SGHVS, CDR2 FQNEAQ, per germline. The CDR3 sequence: CASSSPPTSGRGVMFF. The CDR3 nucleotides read TGTGCCAGCAGTTCGCCACCGACTAGCGGGCGTGGCGTGATGTTCTTC.

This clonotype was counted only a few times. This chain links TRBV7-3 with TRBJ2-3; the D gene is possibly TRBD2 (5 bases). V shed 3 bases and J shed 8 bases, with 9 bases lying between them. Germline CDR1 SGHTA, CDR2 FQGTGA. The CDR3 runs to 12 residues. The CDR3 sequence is CASSFEAGTQYF. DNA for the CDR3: TGTGCCAGCAGCTTCGAGGCGGGTACGCAGTATTTT.

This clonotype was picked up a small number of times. CDR3 loop: CASSADTTAVGSPLHF. DNA of the CDR3: TGTGCCAGCAGCGCAGACACGACAGCCGTAGGGTCACCCCTCCACTTT. The chain links TRBV7-2 to TRBJ1-6; tentatively, D is TRBD1 (5 bases). The V and J ends lost 5 bases and 10 bases respectively, with 21 bases between them. The CDR3 loop spans 16 amino acids. The germline V gene has CDR1 SGHTA and CDR2 FQGNSA. The complete variable domain, with remaining parts taken from reference TRBV7-2 and TRBJ1-6, reads GAGVSQSPSNKVTEKGKDVELRCDPISGHTALYWYRQSLGQGLEFLIYFQGNSAPDKSGLPSDRFSAERTGGSVSTLTIQRTQQEDSAVYLCASSADTTAVGSPLHFGNGTRLTVT.

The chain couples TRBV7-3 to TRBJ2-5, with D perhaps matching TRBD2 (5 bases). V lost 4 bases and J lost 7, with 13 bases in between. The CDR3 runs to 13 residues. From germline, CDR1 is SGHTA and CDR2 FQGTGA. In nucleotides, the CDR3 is TGTGCCAGCAGCTCGAATAGCGATGGGACCCAGTACTTC. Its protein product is CASSSNSDGTQYF.

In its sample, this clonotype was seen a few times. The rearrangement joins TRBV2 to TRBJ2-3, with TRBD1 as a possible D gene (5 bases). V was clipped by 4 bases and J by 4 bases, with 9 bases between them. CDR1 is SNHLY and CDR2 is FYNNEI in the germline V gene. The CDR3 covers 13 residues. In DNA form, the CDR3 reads TGTGCCAGCAGTGTTTCACAGGCAGATACGCAGTATTTT. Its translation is CASSVSQADTQYF.

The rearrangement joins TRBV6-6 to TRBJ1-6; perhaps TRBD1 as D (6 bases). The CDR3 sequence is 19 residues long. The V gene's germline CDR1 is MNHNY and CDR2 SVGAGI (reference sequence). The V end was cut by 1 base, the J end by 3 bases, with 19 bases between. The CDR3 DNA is TGTGCCAGCAGTTACTTAGGTGTGCAGGGGAGCAACTATAATTCACCCCTCCACTTT. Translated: CASSYLGVQGSNYNSPLHF.